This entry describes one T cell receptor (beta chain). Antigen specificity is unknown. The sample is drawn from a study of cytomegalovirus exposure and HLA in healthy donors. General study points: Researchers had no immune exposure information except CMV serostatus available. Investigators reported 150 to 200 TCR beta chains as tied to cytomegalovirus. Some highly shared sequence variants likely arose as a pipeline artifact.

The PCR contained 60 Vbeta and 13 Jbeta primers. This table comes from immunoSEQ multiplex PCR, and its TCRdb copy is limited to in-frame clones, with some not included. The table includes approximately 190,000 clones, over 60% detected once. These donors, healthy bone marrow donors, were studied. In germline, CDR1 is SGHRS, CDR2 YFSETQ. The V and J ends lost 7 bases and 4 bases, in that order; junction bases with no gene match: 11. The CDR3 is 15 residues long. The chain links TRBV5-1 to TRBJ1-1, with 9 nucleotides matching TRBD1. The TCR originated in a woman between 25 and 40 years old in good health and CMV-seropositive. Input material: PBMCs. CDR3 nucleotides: TGCGCCAGCCACCGGGACAGGGCGGGGGGCACTGAAGCTTTCTTT. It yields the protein CASHRDRAGGTEAFF.